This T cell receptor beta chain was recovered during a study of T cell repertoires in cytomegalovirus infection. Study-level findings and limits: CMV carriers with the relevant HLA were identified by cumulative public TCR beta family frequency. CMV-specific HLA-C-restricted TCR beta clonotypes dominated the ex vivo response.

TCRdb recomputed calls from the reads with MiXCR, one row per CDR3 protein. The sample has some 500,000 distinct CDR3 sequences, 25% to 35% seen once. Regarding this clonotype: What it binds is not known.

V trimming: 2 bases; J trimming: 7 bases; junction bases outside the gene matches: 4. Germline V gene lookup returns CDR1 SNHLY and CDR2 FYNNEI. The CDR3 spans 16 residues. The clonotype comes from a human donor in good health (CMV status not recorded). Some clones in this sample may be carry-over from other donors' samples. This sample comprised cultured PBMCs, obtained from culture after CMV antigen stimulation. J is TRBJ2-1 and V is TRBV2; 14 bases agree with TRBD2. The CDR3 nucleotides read TGTGCCAGCAGTGAAAGCGGACTAGCGGGAGGAAATGAGCAGTTCTTC. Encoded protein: CASSESGLAGGNEQFF. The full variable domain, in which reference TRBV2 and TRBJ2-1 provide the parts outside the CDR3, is EPEVTQTPSHQVTQMGQEVILRCVPISNHLYFYWYRQILGQKVEFLVSFYNNEISEKSEIFDDQFSVERPDGSNFTLKIRSTKLEDSAMYFCASSESGLAGGNEQFFGPGTRLTVL.